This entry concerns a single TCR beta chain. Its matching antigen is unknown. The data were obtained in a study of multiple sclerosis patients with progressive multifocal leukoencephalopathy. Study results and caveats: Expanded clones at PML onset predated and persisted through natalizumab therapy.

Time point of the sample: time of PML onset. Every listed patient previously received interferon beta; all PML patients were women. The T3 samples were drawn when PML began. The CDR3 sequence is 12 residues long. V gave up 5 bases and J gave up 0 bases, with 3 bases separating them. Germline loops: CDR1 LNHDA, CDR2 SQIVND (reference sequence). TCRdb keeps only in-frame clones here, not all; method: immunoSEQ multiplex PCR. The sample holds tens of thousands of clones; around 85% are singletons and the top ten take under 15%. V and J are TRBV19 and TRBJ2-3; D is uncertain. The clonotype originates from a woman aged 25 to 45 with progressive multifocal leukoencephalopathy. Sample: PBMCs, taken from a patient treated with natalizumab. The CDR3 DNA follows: TGTGCCAGTAGTCCCAGCACAGATACGCAGTATTTT. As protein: CASSPSTDTQYF. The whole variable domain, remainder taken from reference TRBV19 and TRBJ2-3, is DGGITQSPKYLFRKEGQNVTLSCEQNLNHDAMYWYRQDPGQGLRLIYYSQIVNDFQKGDIAEGYSVSREKKESFPLTVTSAQKNPTAFYLCASSPSTDTQYFGPGTRLTVL.